This T cell receptor beta chain originates from a study of technical replicates of blood from a few donors. This CDR3 spans 14 amino acids. Per the germline V gene, CDR1 is SGHDT and CDR2 is YYEEEE. V gave up 1 base and J gave up 3 bases, with 11 bases separating them. Method: immunoSEQ multiplex PCR; TCRdb's copy keeps in-frame clones and lacks some. Among tens of thousands of clones listed, 80% to 95% were seen once. The chain links TRBV5-6 to TRBJ2-7; no clear D. Sequenced material: T cells isolated from PBMCs. This sequence was found in a human donor in good health. CDR3 sequence reads: CASSLLGPGYEQYF. The DNA for the CDR3 is TGTGCCAGCAGCTTGCTAGGCCCCGGCTACGAGCAGTACTTC.